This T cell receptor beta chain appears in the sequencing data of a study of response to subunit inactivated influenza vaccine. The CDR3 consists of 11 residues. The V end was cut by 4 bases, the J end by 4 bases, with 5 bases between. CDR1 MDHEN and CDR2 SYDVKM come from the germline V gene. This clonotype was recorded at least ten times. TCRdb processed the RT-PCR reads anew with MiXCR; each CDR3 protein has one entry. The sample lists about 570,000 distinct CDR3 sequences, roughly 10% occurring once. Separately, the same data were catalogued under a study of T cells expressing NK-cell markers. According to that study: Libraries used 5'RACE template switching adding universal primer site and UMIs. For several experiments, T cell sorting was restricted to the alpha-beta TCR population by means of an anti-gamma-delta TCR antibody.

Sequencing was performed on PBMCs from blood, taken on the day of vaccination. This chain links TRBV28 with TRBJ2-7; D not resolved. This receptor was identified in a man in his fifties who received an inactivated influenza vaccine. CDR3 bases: TGTGCCAGCAGTTCCATATACGAGCAGTACTTC. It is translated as CASSSIYEQYF.